The 12 T cell receptor beta chains presented below share a single source sample, sequenced in a study of cytomegalovirus exposure and HLA in healthy donors. Primers for the PCR totalled 60 Vbeta and 13 Jbeta. Assay used: immunoSEQ multiplex PCR; TCRdb lists only in-frame clones, some missing. The listing records 70,000 to 100,000 clones. The sample comprised PBMCs. These receptors came from a man aged 18 to 30 in good health and CMV-seropositive.

This chain connects TRBV11-2 to TRBJ2-2, with TRBD1 as a possible D gene (6 bases). Trimming removed 1 base from V and 6 bases from J, with 12 bases in between. Germline values: CDR1 SGHAT, CDR2 FQNNGV. The CDR3 runs 15 residues. The CDR3 nucleotides are TGTGCCAGCAGCTTAGGGCAGGGGAGCGCCGGGGAGCTGTTTTTT. This sequence encodes CASSLGQGSAGELFF.

The chain joins TRBV28 to TRBJ1-2, with 8 bases identical to TRBD1. V dropped 5 bases and J dropped 5; count of bases not matched to a gene: 1. The V gene's germline CDR1 is MDHEN and CDR2 SYDVKM. The CDR3 covers 12 residues. CDR3 in amino acids: CASSGQGYGYTF. The CDR3 nucleotides are TGTGCCAGCAGTGGACAGGGATATGGCTACACCTTC.

This chain connects TRBV5-6 to TRBJ2-3; perhaps TRBD2 as D (5 bases). CDR1 is SGHDT and CDR2 is YYEEEE in the germline V gene. This CDR3 contains 14 residues. V was pared by 5 bases and J by 6 bases, with 16 bases between. The CDR3 DNA reads TGTGCCAGCAGTGGGGATAGCGTTTCGGATACGCAGTATTTT. Translation gives CASSGDSVSDTQYF.

This rearrangement joins TRBV10-3 to TRBJ2-2; tentatively, D is TRBD2 (5 bases). Trimming shortened V by 3 bases and J by 6 bases, and 14 bases separated the two germline ends. The CDR3 consists of 15 residues. Germline-derived CDR1 and CDR2 are ENHRY and SYGVKD. In DNA, the CDR3 is TGTGCCATCAGTGATCCCTCCCGGGATCCCGGGGAGCTGTTTTTT. Translated: CAISDPSRDPGELFF.

The chain links TRBV2 to TRBJ2-7; TRBD2 is a possible D gene (6 bases). Germline V gives CDR1 SNHLY, CDR2 FYNNEI. V was clipped by 4 bases and J by 3 bases, with 16 bases between them. The CDR3 consists of 15 residues. The DNA for the CDR3 is TGTGCCAGCAGTGTTGGAGGGGAGTATTACTACGAGCAGTACTTC. Translating gives CASSVGGEYYYEQYF. The variable domain in full, completed from reference TRBV2 and TRBJ2-7, reads EPEVTQTPSHQVTQMGQEVILRCVPISNHLYFYWYRQILGQKVEFLVSFYNNEISEKSEIFDDQFSVERPDGSNFTLKIRSTKLEDSAMYFCASSVGGEYYYEQYFGPGTRLTVT.

The chain combines TRBV28 with TRBJ2-1, with a weak D call TRBD2 (6 bases). The CDR3 consists of 17 residues. Germline V gene lookup returns CDR1 MDHEN and CDR2 SYDVKM. Trimming cost V 5 bases and J 5 bases, with 22 bases left between them. The CDR3 reads CASSLVLLEGGDNEQFF. CDR3 in DNA: TGTGCCAGCAGTCTCGTCCTACTAGAGGGAGGAGACAATGAGCAGTTCTTC.

This rearrangement joins TRBV28 to TRBJ1-3, with D perhaps TRBD1 (6 bases). Germline values: CDR1 MDHEN, CDR2 SYDVKM. The CDR3 is made up of 19 amino acids. V shed 5 bases and J shed 0 bases, with 23 bases lying between them. CDR3 in amino acids: CASSSNRLTRGYSGNTIYF. The CDR3 nucleotides are TGTGCCAGCAGTAGCAACAGGTTGACCAGGGGATACTCTGGAAACACCATATATTTT.

The V call is TRBV28, the J call TRBJ2-7; TRBD1 aligns across 8 bases. Unmatched junction bases numbered 12, after V lost 4 bases and J lost 4 bases. Germline V CDR1 and CDR2: MDHEN, SYDVKM. The CDR3 has 16 residues. The CDR3 DNA reads as TGTGCCAGCAGTTCCCTGACAGGGGAAGGAGCATACGAGCAGTACTTC. Encoded protein: CASSSLTGEGAYEQYF.

The V call is TRBV7-9, the J call TRBJ2-5, with 9 bases matching TRBD2. Germline CDR1 reads SEHNR; CDR2 reads FQNEAQ (reference sequence). Trimming took 7 bases from V and 2 from J; bases not matched to a gene: 8. This CDR3 spans 15 amino acids. The CDR3 loop reads CASNRLAEGQETQYF. The CDR3 bases are TGTGCCAGCAACCGACTAGCGGAGGGACAAGAGACCCAGTACTTC.

This chain uses TRBV7-3 with TRBJ2-2, with 7 positions matching TRBD1. The J segment lost 1 base and the V segment lost 6 bases, leaving 2 bases of the junction unmatched. Germline V lookup: CDR1 SGHTA, CDR2 FQGTGA. This CDR3 comprises 14 residues. The CDR3 region is CASRTGWNTGELFF. The CDR3 nucleotides read TGTGCCAGCAGGACAGGGTGGAACACCGGGGAGCTGTTTTTT.

The CDR3, as DNA: TGTGCCAGCAGATGGGTAGCCGGGAATGAGCAGTTCTTC. Its protein product is CASRWVAGNEQFF. The V call is TRBV6-1, the J call TRBJ2-1; D ambiguous. This CDR3 spans 13 amino acids. Trimming pared 6 bases from V and 7 bases from J, leaving 13 bases between. Germline-derived CDR1 and CDR2 are MNHNS and SASEGT.

CDR3 DNA sequence: TGTGCCAGCCTCGCCCTCGCGGAGGACGCGAACTATGGCTACACCTTC. This gives the protein CASLALAEDANYGYTF. V is TRBV28 and J is TRBJ1-2; D unresolved. CDR1 and CDR2 (germline): MDHEN, SYDVKM. The germline V and J ends were trimmed by 8 bases and 2 bases, with 21 bases remaining between them. CDR3 size: 16 residues.